This T cell receptor beta chain is drawn from a study of T cells in Graves' hyperthyroidism and ophthalmopathy. Study-level results: Ophthalmopathy was identified by the model a median roughly six months ahead of onset.

Amplified TCR beta CDR3 regions derived from RNA transcripts. With the HTBI primer set, the TCR CDR3 went through a first round of RT-PCR. TCRdb re-derived calls from the multiplex PCR reads in MiXCR, one entry per CDR3 protein. The sample yields under 700,000 distinct CDR3 sequences, 46% seen once. In this sample, this clonotype turned up many times. Its target is not known. The germline V and J ends were trimmed by 4 bases and 1 base, with 13 bases remaining between them. CDR1 is ENHRY, CDR2 SYGVKD, per germline. There are 15 residues in the CDR3. Over 18 months, lack of ophthalmopathy progression marked Graves' hyperthyroidism as stable. In patients aged 18 to 65, hyperthyroidism was newly diagnosed, with duration under 2 months. Orbital computed tomography, thyroid ultrasound, serum thyroxine and TRAb, and clinical symptoms together informed the diagnoses.

The sample comprised peripheral blood or thyroid tissue (not recorded which). This clonotype originated in a woman aged 18-29 years with Graves' hyperthyroidism. The chain uses TRBV10-3 and TRBJ2-5, with a weak D call TRBD1 (5 bases). The CDR3 DNA sequence: TGTGCCATCAGTGGGGGCGCGGCTCTCCAAGAGACCCAGTACTTC. It encodes CAISGGAALQETQYF.